Listed here is a single T cell receptor (beta chain). Germline values: CDR1 SGHRS, CDR2 YFSETQ. Between the trimmed V and J ends, which lost 3 bases and 4 bases, there was a span of 16 bases. The CDR3 covers 15 residues. Profiling relied on immunoSEQ multiplex PCR, and the TCRdb table lists in-frame clones only, not all of them. Of almost 200,000 clones listed, around four fifths were seen once; the top ten hold about 0.95%. This sample is drawn from a study of blood T cell repertoires in COVID-19. Study context: COVID-19 samples collected from the United States, Italy and Spain covered acute and convalescent phases.

The TCR comes from a man between 60 and 70 years old with COVID-19, enrolled during active disease. Sequencing was carried out using peripheral blood. This chain links TRBV5-1 with TRBJ1-2; D is perhaps TRBD1 (6 bases). CDR3 sequence reads: CASSSTGTNRYGYTF. CDR3 nucleotides: TGCGCCAGCAGCTCAACAGGGACTAATCGCTATGGCTACACCTTC.